This T cell receptor beta chain was documented in a study of OX40 agonist ivuxolimab in advanced cancers. Comment on this clone: Its target is not known.

The study sampled blood at baseline, cycle 4 day 1, and cycle 7 day 1. Study findings and constraints: Mean expanded clone counts were higher in CD8+ than CD4+ T cells.

The CDR3 runs to 12 residues. Germline lookup yields CDR1 MNHNS and CDR2 SASEGT. V lost 5 bases, J lost 4 bases, and 9 bases lay in between. Profiling relied on immunoSEQ multiplex PCR, and the TCRdb table lists in-frame clones only, not all of them. Found here are 50,000 to 65,000 clones, roughly 90% of them singletons; the top ten hold around 0.6%. The rearrangement links TRBV6-1 to TRBJ2-7; D gene unclear. This TCR was sampled from an adult with an advanced solid tumor such as melanoma, head and neck, liver or kidney cancer. Sequences were derived from CD4+ or CD8+ T cells sorted from blood, sampled in a trial of the OX40 agonist ivuxolimab. CDR3 in amino acids: CASSPSTYEQYF. The CDR3 nucleotides read TGTGCCAGCAGTCCCTCCACTTACGAGCAGTACTTC.